Shown below are 23 T cell receptor beta chains from a single sample sequenced in a study of T cell repertoires in cytomegalovirus infection. Each CDR3 protein gets one entry after TCRdb re-called the reads with MiXCR. The sample yields 300,000 to 400,000 distinct CDR3 sequences, around 18% seen once. Specimen: PBMCs. These receptors were obtained from a human donor in good health (CMV status not recorded). Some clones in this sample may be carry-over from other donors' samples.

In this sample, this clonotype turned up many times. The chain recombines TRBV7-2 with TRBJ2-5, with D tentatively TRBD2 (5 bases). The CDR3 sequence is 14 residues long. Trimming shortened V by 0 bases and J by 5 bases, and 10 bases separated the two germline ends. The germline gives CDR1 SGHTA, CDR2 FQGNSA. CDR3 DNA sequence: TGTGCCAGCAGCTTAGCTACTAGTGTTGAGACCCAGTACTTC. It translates to CASSLATSVETQYF.

This clonotype was observed many times. CDR3 protein: CASSSGRVPDTQYF. In DNA, the CDR3 is TGTGCCAGCAGCTCCGGGAGGGTCCCAGATACGCAGTATTTT. The V and J genes are TRBV7-2 and TRBJ2-3; 8 positions match TRBD2. V was pared by 4 bases and J by 4 bases, with 4 bases of the junction left unmatched. The germline CDR1 and CDR2 sequences are SGHTA and FQGNSA. This CDR3 has 14 amino acids.

This clonotype was counted at least ten times. The chain has TRBV12-3 or TRBV12-4 and TRBJ2-3, with a possible D match to TRBD2 (5 bases). V gave up 3 bases and J gave up 5 bases, with 15 bases separating them. This CDR3 has 15 residues. The CDR3 coding sequence is TGTGCCAGCAGTTTGGGCCGGGCCGCGGGAGATACGCAGTATTTT. Translating it yields CASSLGRAAGDTQYF.

This clonotype has just a few counts. This chain uses TRBV6-6 with TRBJ1-5, with D possibly TRBD1 on 6 matching bases. V was clipped by 7 bases and J by 4 bases, with 20 bases between them. Per germline, CDR1 MNHNY and CDR2 SVGAGI (reference sequence). CDR3 length: 16 amino acids. In DNA form, the CDR3 reads TGTGCCAGCACCTCGCGGTCGTGGAGGGGGAATCAGCCCCAGCATTTT. Amino acid sequence: CASTSRSWRGNQPQHF.

The chain joins TRBV5-5 to TRBJ2-7, with D possibly being TRBD2 (6 bases). From germline, CDR1 is SGHKS and CDR2 YYEKEE (reference sequence). Trimming left V 0 bases short and J 3 bases short, with 10 bases between. The length of the CDR3 is 14 residues. Written as DNA, the CDR3 is TGTGCCAGCAGCTTGGGTAGCGGTAACTACGAGCAGTACTTC. It encodes CASSLGSGNYEQYF.

V usage is TRBV20-1 and J usage is TRBJ1-1; 11 positions match TRBD1. CDR1 and CDR2 from the germline V gene are DFQATT and SNEGSKA (reference sequence). The J segment lost 7 bases and the V segment lost 4 bases, leaving 11 bases of the junction unmatched. The CDR3 has 15 amino acids. The CDR3 DNA is TGCAGTGCTATATCCGGGACAGGGGGGCGAAATGAAGCTTTCTTT. Translating gives CSAISGTGGRNEAFF.

Notes on this clonotype: One end of the junction fails to match germline, which may point to a read error. V is TRBV5-6 and J is TRBJ2-1; possibly TRBD2 for D (6 bases). Germline lookup yields CDR1 SGHDT and CDR2 YYEEEE. This CDR3 has 12 amino acids. CDR3 bases: TGTGCCAGCAGCTCCTGGGACTCCCCGGGAATCTTC. Protein product: CASSSWDSPGIF. Full variable domain (missing parts from reference TRBV5-6 and TRBJ2-1): DAGVTQSPTHLIKTRGQQVTLRCSPKSGHDTVSWYQQALGQGPQFIFQYYEEEERQRGNFPDRFSGHQFPNYSSELNVNALLLGDSALYLCASSSWDSPGIFGPGTRLTVL.

This clonotype was seen a few times. This chain uses TRBV12-3 or TRBV12-4 with TRBJ2-1, with unresolved D. This CDR3 is built from 13 residues. Deletions cut 3 bases from V and 9 bases from J, with 12 bases between. The CDR3, as DNA: TGTGCCAGCAGTTTTTGGAAGGGCGGTGAGCAGTTCTTC. This sequence encodes CASSFWKGGEQFF.

This clonotype was recorded at least ten times. The chain is built from TRBV7-2 and TRBJ2-1; D is unclear. This CDR3 spans 14 amino acids. From germline, CDR1 is SGHTA and CDR2 FQGNSA. V was trimmed by 1 base and J by 1 base, leaving 5 bases between them. This chain's CDR3 is CASSLVPSYNEQFF. The DNA of the CDR3 is TGTGCCAGCAGCTTAGTACCGTCCTACAATGAGCAGTTCTTC.

The rearrangement joins TRBV7-7 to TRBJ2-7, with 8 bases matching TRBD1. Trimming cost V 5 bases and J 0 bases; bases outside gene matches: 6. Germline V CDR1 and CDR2: SSHAT, FNYEAQ (reference sequence). The CDR3 is made up of 15 amino acids. The CDR3 region has the DNA TGTGCCAGCAGCCCGGGGACAGGCAGCTCCTACGAGCAGTACTTC. It yields the protein CASSPGTGSSYEQYF.

This clonotype was seen a few times. The rearrangement uses TRBV27 and TRBJ2-3; D not certain. Germline assignment: CDR1 MNHEY and CDR2 SMNVEV (reference sequence). The CDR3 spans 15 residues. V was shortened by 6 bases and J by 2 bases, with 15 bases between the two germline ends. The CDR3 bases are TGTGCCAGCAGAAGACTGGATCCTCACACAGATACGCAGTATTTT. Protein: CASRRLDPHTDTQYF.

The V gene is TRBV18, the J gene TRBJ2-7, with D unclear. This CDR3 has 13 amino acids. The ends were cut back, 2 bases at V and 3 bases at J, with 8 bases in the middle. The V gene's germline CDR1 is KGHSH and CDR2 LQKENI. The CDR3 is CASSPIADYEQYF. In nucleotides, the CDR3 is TGTGCCAGCTCACCAATAGCCGACTACGAGCAGTACTTC.

Remarks on this clonotype: The junction does not match germline at one end; this may be a read error. The rearrangement joins TRBV5-3 to TRBJ1-2; no definite D call. TRBV5-3 is designated an ORF whose function remains uncertain. The CDR3 consists of 13 residues. CDR3 in DNA: TGTGCCAGCAGCTTGGAGGGAGTCAGCGGCTACACCTTC. It specifies CASSLEGVSGYTF.

This clonotype was found many times. V gene TRBV7-6 combines with J gene TRBJ1-2; the match to TRBD1 covers 7 bases. Germline trimming cut 5 bases from V and 0 bases from J; bases unmatched to any gene: 21. Germline V gene sequence: CDR1 SGHVS, CDR2 FNYEAQ. There are 20 residues in the CDR3. The CDR3 nucleotides read TGTGCCAGCAGCCCGGATTGGGGGACAGCCTCTTCCTATACTAACTATGGCTACACCTTC. The encoded protein is CASSPDWGTASSYTNYGYTF.

J is TRBJ2-1 and V is TRBV7-2, with D perhaps TRBD1 or TRBD2 (6 bases each). The CDR3 is made up of 17 amino acids. Germline V lookup: CDR1 SGHTA, CDR2 FQGNSA. Between the trimmed V and J ends, which lost 5 bases and 2 bases, there was a span of 19 bases. In DNA, the CDR3 is TGTGCCAGCAGCCGAAGGGGGGACGATCTTACCTACAATGAGCAGTTCTTC. Translated, it gives CASSRRGDDLTYNEQFF. Complete variable domain (other parts from reference TRBV7-2 and TRBJ2-1): GAGVSQSPSNKVTEKGKDVELRCDPISGHTALYWYRQSLGQGLEFLIYFQGNSAPDKSGLPSDRFSAERTGGSVSTLTIQRTQQEDSAVYLCASSRRGDDLTYNEQFFGPGTRLTVL.

This clonotype was observed many times. The J gene is TRBJ2-1, the V gene TRBV7-6; 10 bases are a match to TRBD2. Germline V CDR1 and CDR2: SGHVS, FNYEAQ. J was trimmed by 4 bases and V by 0 bases; bases with no gene match: 6. The length of the CDR3 is 17 residues. CDR3 in amino acids: CASSLALSSGRYNEQFF. The DNA for the CDR3 is TGTGCCAGCAGCTTAGCGCTGTCTAGCGGGAGATACAATGAGCAGTTCTTC.

The J gene is TRBJ2-2, the V gene TRBV19; D gene unclear. The CDR3 runs to 15 residues. The ends were cut back, 11 bases at V and 2 bases at J, with 18 bases in the middle. Germline V gene data show CDR1 as LNHDA and CDR2 as SQIVND (reference sequence). CDR3 amino acids: CACSNRAANTGELFF. CDR3 in DNA: TGTGCCTGCTCAAACCGGGCAGCCAACACCGGGGAGCTGTTTTTT.

This clonotype was seen many times. The chain has TRBV6-5 and TRBJ2-1, with 10 nucleotides matching TRBD2. There are 15 residues in the CDR3. Trimming at V came to 1 base and at J to 9 bases, leaving 6 bases not matched to a gene. CDR1 MNHEY and CDR2 SVGAGI come from the germline V gene. DNA for the CDR3: TGTGCCAGCAGTTACTGGGCTAGCGGGAGTATTGAGCAGTTCTTC. This encodes CASSYWASGSIEQFF.

The table lists this clonotype with many counts. The chain recombines TRBV12-3 or TRBV12-4 with TRBJ1-3, with no clear D. This CDR3 is built from 13 residues. The V and J ends lost 5 bases and 0 bases respectively, with 5 bases between them. The CDR3 is CASSPTSGNTIYF. DNA for the CDR3: TGTGCCAGCAGTCCCACCTCTGGAAACACCATATATTTT.

The table lists this clonotype with many counts. The V call is TRBV7-2, the J call TRBJ2-3; possible D gene TRBD2, 7 bases. The germline CDR1 and CDR2 sequences are SGHTA and FQGNSA. The CDR3 is 15 amino acids. The CDR3 is CSSRGGASGTDTQYF. The CDR3 bases are TGTTCCTCTAGGGGGGGGGCCAGCGGAACAGATACGCAGTATTTT.

In this sample, this clonotype turned up many times. J is TRBJ2-1 and V is TRBV6-2 or TRBV6-3; 8 nucleotides line up with TRBD2. J lost 1 base, V lost 6 bases, and 2 bases had no gene match. The V gene's germline CDR1 is MNHEY and CDR2 SVGEGT. The CDR3 is made up of 14 amino acids. Written as DNA, the CDR3 is TGTGCCAGCAGAGCGGGAGTGTCCTACAATGAGCAGTTCTTC. Encoded protein: CASRAGVSYNEQFF.

This clonotype showed up many times. Here the CDR3 DNA reads TGCAGTGCTCACTTTTACCAAGAGACCCAGTACTTC. Residues: CSAHFYQETQYF. This rearrangement joins TRBV20-1 to TRBJ2-5; D is uncertain. Between the trimmed V and J ends, which lost 5 bases and 0 bases, there was a span of 7 bases. From germline, CDR1 is DFQATT and CDR2 SNEGSKA (reference sequence). The length of the CDR3 is 12 residues.

V is TRBV20-1 and J is TRBJ1-5; no clear D gene. V was cut by 0 bases and J by 6 bases, with 6 bases left in between. CDR3 size: 12 residues. Germline CDR1 is DFQATT and CDR2 is SNEGSKA (reference sequence). CDR3 sequence: CSARDGRQPQHF. In DNA, the CDR3 is TGCAGTGCTAGAGATGGACGTCAGCCCCAGCATTTT.